This record looks at one T cell receptor beta chain sequence and its context. Its antigen is unidentified. Other nucleotide sequences in the sample specify the same CDR3. This specimen belongs to a study of cytomegalovirus exposure and HLA in healthy donors. Study results and caveats: In the approximately 120 validation repertoires, a later analysis found that first-cohort TCR clusters tended to co-occur. Three chains linked to CMV were shown in vitro to be specific for CMV antigens.

Assay used: immunoSEQ multiplex PCR; TCRdb lists only in-frame clones, some missing. The top ten hold over 13% of the sample, which has a few hundred thousand clones, 75% to 90% seen once. The V end was cut by 0 bases, the J end by 2 bases, with 7 bases between. There are 14 residues in the CDR3. Germline V gene data show CDR1 as SEHNR and CDR2 as FQNEAQ (reference sequence). Sequencing was carried out using PBMCs. The receptor was isolated from a woman between 25 and 40 years old in good health and CMV-seropositive. The J gene is TRBJ1-1, the V gene TRBV7-9, with D unclear. The CDR3 nucleotides are TGTGCCAGCAGCTTAGCGCCAGGAAACACTGAAGCTTTCTTT. Translating it yields CASSLAPGNTEAFF.